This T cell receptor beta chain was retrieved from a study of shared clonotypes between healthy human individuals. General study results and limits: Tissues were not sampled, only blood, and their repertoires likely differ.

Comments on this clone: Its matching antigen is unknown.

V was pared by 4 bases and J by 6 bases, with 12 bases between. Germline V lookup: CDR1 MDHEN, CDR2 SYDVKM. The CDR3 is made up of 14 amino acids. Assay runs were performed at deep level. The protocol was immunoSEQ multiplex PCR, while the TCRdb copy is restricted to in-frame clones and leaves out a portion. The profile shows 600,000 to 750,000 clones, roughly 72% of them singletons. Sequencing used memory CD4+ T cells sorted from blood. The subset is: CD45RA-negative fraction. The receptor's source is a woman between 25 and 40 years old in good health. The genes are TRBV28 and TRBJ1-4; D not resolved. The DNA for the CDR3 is TGTGCCAGCAGTTACAGAAACGAGGATGAAAAACTGTTTTTT. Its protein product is CASSYRNEDEKLFF.